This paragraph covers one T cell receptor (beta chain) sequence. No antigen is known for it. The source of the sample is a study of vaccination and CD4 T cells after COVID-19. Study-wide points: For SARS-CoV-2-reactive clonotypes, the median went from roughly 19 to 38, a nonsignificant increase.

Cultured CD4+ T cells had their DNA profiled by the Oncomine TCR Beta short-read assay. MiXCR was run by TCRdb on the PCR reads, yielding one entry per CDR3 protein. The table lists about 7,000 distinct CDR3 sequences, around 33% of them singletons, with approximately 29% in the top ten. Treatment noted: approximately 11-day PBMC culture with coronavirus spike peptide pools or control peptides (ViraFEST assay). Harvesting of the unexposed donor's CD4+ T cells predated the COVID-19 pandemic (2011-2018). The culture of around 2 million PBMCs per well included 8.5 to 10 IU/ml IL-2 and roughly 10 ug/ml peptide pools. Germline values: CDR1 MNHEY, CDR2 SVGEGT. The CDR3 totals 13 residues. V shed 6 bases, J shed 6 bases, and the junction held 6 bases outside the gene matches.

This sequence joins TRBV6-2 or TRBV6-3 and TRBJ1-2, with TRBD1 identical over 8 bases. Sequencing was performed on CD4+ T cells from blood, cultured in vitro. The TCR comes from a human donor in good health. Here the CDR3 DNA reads TGTGCCAGCAGGCGGGACAGGACCCATGGCTACACCTTC. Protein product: CASRRDRTHGYTF.